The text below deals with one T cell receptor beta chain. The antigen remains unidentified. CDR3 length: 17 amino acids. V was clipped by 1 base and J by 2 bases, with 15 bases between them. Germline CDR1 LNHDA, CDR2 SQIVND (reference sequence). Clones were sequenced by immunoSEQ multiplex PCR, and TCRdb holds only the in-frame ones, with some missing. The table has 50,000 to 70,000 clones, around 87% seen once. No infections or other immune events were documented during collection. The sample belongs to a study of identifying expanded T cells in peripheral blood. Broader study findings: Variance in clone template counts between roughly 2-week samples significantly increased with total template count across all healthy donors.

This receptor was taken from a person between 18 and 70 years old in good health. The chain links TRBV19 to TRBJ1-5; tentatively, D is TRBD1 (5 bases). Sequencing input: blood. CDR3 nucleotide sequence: TGTGCCAGTAGTATAGTTCAGGGCGGGTTCGGCAATCAGCCCCAGCATTTT. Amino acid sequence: CASSIVQGGFGNQPQHF.